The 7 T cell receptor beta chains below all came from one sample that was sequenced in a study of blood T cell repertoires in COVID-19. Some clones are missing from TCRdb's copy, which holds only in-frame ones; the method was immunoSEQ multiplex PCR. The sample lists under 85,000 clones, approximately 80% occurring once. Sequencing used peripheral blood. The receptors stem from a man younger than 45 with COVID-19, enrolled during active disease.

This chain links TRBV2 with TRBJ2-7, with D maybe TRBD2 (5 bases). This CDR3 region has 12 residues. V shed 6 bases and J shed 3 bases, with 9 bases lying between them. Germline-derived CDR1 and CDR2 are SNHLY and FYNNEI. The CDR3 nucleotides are TGTGCCAGCAGGCGCGACTACTACGAGCAGTACTTC. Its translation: CASRRDYYEQYF.

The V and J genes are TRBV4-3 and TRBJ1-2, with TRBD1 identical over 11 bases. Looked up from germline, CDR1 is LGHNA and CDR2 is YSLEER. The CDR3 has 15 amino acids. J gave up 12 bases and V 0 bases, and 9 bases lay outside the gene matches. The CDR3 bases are TGCGCCAGCAGCCAAGATAGGGGACAGGGGGTCCCGAACACCTTC. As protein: CASSQDRGQGVPNTF.

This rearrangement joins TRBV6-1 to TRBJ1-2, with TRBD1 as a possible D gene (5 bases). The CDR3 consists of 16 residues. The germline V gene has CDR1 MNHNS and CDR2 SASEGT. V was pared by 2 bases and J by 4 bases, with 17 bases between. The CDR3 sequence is CASSEYEGQGGYGYTF. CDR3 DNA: TGTGCCAGCAGTGAATATGAGGGCCAGGGAGGCTATGGCTACACCTTC.

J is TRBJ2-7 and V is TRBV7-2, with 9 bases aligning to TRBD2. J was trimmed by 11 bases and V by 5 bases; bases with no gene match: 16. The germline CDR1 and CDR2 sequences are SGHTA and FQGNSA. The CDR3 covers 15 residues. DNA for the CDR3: TGTGCCAGCAGCGCAACCGGGACTAGCTCATCCGGGGAGTACTTC. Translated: CASSATGTSSSGEYF.

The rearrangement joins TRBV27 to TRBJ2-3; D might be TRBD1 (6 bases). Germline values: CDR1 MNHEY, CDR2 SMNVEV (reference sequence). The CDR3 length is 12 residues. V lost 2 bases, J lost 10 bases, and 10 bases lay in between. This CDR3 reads CASSLTGSAQYF. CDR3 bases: TGTGCCAGCAGTTTAACAGGGTCAGCGCAGTATTTT.

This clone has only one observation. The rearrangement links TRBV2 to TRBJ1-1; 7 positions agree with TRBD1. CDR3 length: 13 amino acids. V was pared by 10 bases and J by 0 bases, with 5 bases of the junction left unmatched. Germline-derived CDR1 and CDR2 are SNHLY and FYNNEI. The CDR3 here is CANHRGLNTEAFF. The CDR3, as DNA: TGTGCCAACCACAGGGGACTGAACACTGAAGCTTTCTTT. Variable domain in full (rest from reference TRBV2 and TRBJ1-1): EPEVTQTPSHQVTQMGQEVILRCVPISNHLYFYWYRQILGQKVEFLVSFYNNEISEKSEIFDDQFSVERPDGSNFTLKIRSTKLEDSAMYFCANHRGLNTEAFFGQGTRLTVV.

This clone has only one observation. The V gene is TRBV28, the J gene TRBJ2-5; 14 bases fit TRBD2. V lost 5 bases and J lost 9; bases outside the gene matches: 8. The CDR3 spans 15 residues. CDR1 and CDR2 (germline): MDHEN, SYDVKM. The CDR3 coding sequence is TGTGCCAGCAGTCCGACTAGCGGGGGGGGTTTGGCCCAGTACTTC. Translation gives CASSPTSGGGLAQYF.